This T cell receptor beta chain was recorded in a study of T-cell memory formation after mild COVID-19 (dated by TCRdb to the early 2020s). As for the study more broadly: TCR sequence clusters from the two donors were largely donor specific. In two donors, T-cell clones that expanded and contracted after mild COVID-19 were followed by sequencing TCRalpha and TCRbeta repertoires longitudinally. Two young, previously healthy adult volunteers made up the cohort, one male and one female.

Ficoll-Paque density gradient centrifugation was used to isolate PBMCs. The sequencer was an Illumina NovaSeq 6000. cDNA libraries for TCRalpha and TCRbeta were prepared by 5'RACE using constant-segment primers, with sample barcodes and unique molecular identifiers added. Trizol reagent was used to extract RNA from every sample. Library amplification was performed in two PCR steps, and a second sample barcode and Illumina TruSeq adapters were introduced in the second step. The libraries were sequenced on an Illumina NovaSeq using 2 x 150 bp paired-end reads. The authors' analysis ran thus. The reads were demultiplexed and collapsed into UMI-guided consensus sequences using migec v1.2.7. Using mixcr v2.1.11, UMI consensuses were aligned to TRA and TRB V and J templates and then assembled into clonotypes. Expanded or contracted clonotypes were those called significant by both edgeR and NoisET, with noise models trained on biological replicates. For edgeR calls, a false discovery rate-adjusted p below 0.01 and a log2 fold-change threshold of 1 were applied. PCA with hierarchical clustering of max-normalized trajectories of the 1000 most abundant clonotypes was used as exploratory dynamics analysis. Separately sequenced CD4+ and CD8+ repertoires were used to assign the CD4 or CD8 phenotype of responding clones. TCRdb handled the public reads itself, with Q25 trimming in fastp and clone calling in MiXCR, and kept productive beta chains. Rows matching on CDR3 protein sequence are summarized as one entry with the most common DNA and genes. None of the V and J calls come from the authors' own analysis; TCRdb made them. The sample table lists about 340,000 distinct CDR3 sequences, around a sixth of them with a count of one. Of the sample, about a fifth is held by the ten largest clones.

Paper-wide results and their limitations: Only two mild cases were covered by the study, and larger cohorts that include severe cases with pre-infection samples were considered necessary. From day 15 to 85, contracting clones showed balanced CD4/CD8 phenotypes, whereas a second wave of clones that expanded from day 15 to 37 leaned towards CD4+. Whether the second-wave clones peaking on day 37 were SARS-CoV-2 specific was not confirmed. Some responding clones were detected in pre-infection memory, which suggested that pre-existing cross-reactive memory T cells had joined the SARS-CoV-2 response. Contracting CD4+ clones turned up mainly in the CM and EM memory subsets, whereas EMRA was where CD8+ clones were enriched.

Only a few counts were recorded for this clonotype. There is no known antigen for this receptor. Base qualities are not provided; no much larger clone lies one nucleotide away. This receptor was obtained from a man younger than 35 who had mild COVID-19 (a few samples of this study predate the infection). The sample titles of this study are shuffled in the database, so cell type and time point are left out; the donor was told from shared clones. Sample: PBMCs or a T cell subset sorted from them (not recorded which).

This receptor carries the CDR3 CASSGAQRGRDTQYF. The nucleotide sequence is given as TGTGCCAGCAGTGGAGCCCAGCGGGGGAGGGATACGCAGTATTTT. This chain joins TRBV2 to TRBJ2-3, with 8 bases matching TRBD2. Ends trimmed: V by 4 bases, J by 6 bases; bases unmatched to a gene: 9. From the cysteine up to the phenylalanine, the CDR3 has a length of 15 residues. Just the 45-base CDR3 DNA is kept, in frame starting at base 1. For CDR1 and CDR2, the germline V gene lists SNHLY and FYNNEI.